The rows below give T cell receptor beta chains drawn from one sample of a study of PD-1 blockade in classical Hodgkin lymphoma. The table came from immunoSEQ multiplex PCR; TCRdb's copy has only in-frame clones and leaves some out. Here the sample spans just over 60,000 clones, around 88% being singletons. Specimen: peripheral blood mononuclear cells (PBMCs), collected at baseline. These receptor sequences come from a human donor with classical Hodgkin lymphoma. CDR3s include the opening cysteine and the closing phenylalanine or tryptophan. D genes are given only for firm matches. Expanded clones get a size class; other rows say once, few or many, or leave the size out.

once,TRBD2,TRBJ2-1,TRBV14,TGTGCCAGCAGCCACTTAGCGGGGGGCTACAATGAGCAGTTCTTC,CASSHLAGGYNEQFF
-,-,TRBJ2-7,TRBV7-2,TGTGCCAGCAGCTGGGGTGGGATGGATAGCGAGCAGTACTTC,CASSWGGMDSEQYF
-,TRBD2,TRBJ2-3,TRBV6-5,TGTGCCAGCAGTTACCGGGGGGGGGCAGATACGCAGTATTTT,CASSYRGGADTQYF
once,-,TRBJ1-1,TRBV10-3,TGTGCCATCAGTGAGTCGACGACAGGCATGAACACTGAAGCTTTCTTT,CAISESTTGMNTEAFF
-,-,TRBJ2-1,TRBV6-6,TGTGCCAGCAGTGCCGCGGGGCGAGGCAATGAGCAGTTCTTC,CASSAAGRGNEQFF
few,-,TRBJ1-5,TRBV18,TGTGCCAGCTCACCGAGCGCGATTCAGCCCCAGCATTTT,CASSPSAIQPQHF
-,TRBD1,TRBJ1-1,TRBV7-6,TGTGCCAGCAGCTTAACCACAGGGGAAGGTGCTTTCTTT,CASSLTTGEGAFF
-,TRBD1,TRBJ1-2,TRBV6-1,TGTGCCAGCCTCCCCGACAGGGTGACTAACTATGGCTACACCTTC,CASLPDRVTNYGYTF
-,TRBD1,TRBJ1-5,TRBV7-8,TGTGCCAGCAGACGGGACAGGGGCAGCAATCAGCCCCAGCATTTT,CASRRDRGSNQPQHF
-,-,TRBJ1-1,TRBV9,TGTGCCAGCAGCGTAGATCGGAGTACTGAAGCTTTCTTT,CASSVDRSTEAFF
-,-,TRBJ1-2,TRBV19,TGTGCCAGTAGTATCCAGGGTTCAAGAAATGGCTACACCTTC,CASSIQGSRNGYTF
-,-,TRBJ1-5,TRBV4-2,TGTGCCAGCAGCCAAGGGGGAGGGGGCAATCAGCCCCAGCATTTT,CASSQGGGGNQPQHF
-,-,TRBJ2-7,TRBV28,TGTGCCAGCAGTTTCCACGAGCAGTACTTC,CASSFHEQYF